This T cell receptor (beta chain) emerged from a study of blood T cell repertoires in COVID-19. For the study at large: There were acute and convalescent COVID-19 samples, and they came from the United States, Italy and Spain. PBMCs, B-cell-depleted T cells, or T cells were the source of the cDNA or gDNA that made up the material.

V was shortened by 3 bases and J by 4 bases, with 12 bases between the two germline ends. Germline lookup yields CDR1 MNHEY and CDR2 SMNVEV (reference sequence). This CDR3 has 14 residues. This clone was counted once. Original data processing: Reference gene primer amplification gave estimated nucleated cell counts. Here immunoSEQ multiplex PCR was the method, and the copy in TCRdb shows in-frame clones only, minus some. The DNA was the basis for D and trimming; V, J and clone size are from that table. The sample consists of 250,000 to 350,000 clones, almost 90% of them appearing once. Source material: PBMCs or T cells enriched from blood (not recorded which). The chain carries TRBV27 and TRBJ1-1; D unresolved. This receptor was identified in a woman younger than 35 with acute COVID-19. CDR3 nucleotide sequence: TGTGCCAGCAGTTTTAAGAGGGTTCTCACTGAAGCTTTCTTT. Its protein product is CASSFKRVLTEAFF.